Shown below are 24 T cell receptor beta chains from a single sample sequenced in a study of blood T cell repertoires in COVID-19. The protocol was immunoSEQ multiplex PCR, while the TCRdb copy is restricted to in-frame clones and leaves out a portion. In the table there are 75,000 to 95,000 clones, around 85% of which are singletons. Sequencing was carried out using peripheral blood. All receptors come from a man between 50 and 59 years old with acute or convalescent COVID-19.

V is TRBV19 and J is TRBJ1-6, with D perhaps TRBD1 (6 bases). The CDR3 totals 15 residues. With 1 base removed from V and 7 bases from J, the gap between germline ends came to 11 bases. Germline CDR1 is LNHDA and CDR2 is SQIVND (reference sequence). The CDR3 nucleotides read TGTGCCAGTAGTATAGGGCAGGGGTACAATTCACCCCTCCACTTT. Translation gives CASSIGQGYNSPLHF.

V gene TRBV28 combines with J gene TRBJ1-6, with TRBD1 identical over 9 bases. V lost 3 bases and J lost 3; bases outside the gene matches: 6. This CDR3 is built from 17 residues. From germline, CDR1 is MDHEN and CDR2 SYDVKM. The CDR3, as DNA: TGTGCCAGCAGTTTTGGGGGGACAGGGAACTATAATTCACCCCTCCACTTT. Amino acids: CASSFGGTGNYNSPLHF.

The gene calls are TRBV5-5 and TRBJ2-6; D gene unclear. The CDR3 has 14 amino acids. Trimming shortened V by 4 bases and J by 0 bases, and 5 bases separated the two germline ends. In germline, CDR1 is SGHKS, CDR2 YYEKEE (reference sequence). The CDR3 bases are TGTGCCAGCAGCCGGTACTCTGGGGCCAACGTCCTGACTTTC. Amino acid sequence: CASSRYSGANVLTF. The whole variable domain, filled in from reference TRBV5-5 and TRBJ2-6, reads DAGVTQSPTHLIKTRGQQVTLRCSPISGHKSVSWYQQVLGQGPQFIFQYYEKEERGRGNFPDRFSARQFPNYSSELNVNALLLGDSALYLCASSRYSGANVLTFGAGSRLTVL.

The CDR3 coding sequence is TGTGCCAGTACCCATGGGGCCGTCTATGGCTACACCTTC. This translates into CASTHGAVYGYTF. This chain links TRBV19 with TRBJ1-2; tentatively, D is TRBD1 (5 bases). The germline V and J ends were trimmed by 7 bases and 4 bases, with 13 bases remaining between them. Germline CDR1 is LNHDA and CDR2 is SQIVND (reference sequence). This CDR3 has 13 amino acids.

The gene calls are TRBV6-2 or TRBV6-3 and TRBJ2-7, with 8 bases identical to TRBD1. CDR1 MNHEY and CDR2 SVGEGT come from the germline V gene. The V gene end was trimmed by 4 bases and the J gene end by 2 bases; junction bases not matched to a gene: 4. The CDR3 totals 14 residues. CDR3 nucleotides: TGTGCCAGCAGTTCTTGGACAGGGACCTACGAGCAGTACTTC. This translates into CASSSWTGTYEQYF.

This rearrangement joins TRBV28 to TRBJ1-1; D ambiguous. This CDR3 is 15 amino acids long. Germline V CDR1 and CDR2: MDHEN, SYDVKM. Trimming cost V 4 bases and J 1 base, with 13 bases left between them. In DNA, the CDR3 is TGTGCCAGCAGTTCGGACGGAGGAAGGAACACTGAAGCTTTCTTT. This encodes CASSSDGGRNTEAFF. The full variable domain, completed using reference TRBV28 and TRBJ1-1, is DVKVTQSSRYLVKRTGEKVFLECVQDMDHENMFWYRQDPGLGLRLIYFSYDVKMKEKGDIPEGYSVSREKKERFSLILESASTNQTSMYLCASSSDGGRNTEAFFGQGTRLTVV.

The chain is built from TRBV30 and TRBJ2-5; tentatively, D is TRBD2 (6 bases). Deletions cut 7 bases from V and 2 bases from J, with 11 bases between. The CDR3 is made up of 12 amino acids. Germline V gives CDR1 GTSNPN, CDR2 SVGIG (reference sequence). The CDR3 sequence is CAFSREQETQYF. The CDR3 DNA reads TGTGCCTTTTCTCGGGAGCAAGAGACCCAGTACTTC.

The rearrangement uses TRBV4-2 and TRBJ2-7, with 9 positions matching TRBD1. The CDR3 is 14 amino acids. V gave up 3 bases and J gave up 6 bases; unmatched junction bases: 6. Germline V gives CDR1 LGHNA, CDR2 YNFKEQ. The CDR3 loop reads CASSHGDREGEQYF. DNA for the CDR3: TGTGCCAGCAGCCACGGGGACAGGGAGGGCGAGCAGTACTTC.

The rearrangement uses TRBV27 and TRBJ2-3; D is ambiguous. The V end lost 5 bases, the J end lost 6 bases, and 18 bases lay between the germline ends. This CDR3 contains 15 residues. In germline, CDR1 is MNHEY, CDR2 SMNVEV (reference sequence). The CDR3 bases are TGTGCCAGCAGTCCTAGAAACCTCGTAACGGATACGCAGTATTTT. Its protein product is CASSPRNLVTDTQYF.

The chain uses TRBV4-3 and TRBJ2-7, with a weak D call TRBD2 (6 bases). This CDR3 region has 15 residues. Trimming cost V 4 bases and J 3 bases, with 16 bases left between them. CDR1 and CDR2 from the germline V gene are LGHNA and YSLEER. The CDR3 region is CASSPRGDPGYEQYF. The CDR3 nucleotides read TGCGCCAGCAGCCCCCGCGGGGACCCAGGCTACGAGCAGTACTTC.

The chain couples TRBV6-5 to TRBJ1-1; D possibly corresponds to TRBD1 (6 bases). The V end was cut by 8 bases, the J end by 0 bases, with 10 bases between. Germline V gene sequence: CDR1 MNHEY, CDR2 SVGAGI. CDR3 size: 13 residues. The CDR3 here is CASGGQLNTEAFF. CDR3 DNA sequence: TGTGCCAGCGGGGGACAATTGAACACTGAAGCTTTCTTT.

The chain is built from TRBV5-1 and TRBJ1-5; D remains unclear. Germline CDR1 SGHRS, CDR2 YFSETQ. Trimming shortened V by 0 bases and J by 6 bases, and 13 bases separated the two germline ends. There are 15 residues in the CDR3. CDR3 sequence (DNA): TGCGCCAGCAGCTTGGGCGGGCATGAAGGTCAGCCCCAGCATTTT. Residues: CASSLGGHEGQPQHF.

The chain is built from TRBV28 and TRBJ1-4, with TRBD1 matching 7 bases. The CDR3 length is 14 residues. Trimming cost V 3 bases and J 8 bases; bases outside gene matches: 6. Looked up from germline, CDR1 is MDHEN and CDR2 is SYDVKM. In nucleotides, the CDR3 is TGTGCCAGCAGTTTCGACAGGGTAAACGAAAAACTGTTTTTT. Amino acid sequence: CASSFDRVNEKLFF. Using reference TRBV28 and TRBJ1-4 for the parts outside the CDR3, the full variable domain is DVKVTQSSRYLVKRTGEKVFLECVQDMDHENMFWYRQDPGLGLRLIYFSYDVKMKEKGDIPEGYSVSREKKERFSLILESASTNQTSMYLCASSFDRVNEKLFFGSGTQLSVL.

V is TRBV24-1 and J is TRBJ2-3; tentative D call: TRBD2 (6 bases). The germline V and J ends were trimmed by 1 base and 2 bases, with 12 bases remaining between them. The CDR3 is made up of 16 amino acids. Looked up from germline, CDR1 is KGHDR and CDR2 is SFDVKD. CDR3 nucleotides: TGTGCCACCAGTGATTTCTCGGGAGACCTCACAGATACGCAGTATTTT. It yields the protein CATSDFSGDLTDTQYF.

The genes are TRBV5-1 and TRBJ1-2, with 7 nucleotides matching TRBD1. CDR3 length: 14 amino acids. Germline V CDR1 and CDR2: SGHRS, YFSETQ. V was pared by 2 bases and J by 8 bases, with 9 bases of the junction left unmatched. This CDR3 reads CASSFRTGPGGYTF. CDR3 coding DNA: TGCGCCAGCAGCTTCCGGACAGGCCCAGGCGGCTACACCTTC.

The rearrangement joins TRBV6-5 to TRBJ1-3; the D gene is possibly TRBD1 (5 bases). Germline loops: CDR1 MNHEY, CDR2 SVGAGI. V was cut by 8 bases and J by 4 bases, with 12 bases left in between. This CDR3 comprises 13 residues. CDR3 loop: CASLMGGGNTIYF. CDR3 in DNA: TGTGCCAGCCTTATGGGGGGAGGAAACACCATATATTTT.

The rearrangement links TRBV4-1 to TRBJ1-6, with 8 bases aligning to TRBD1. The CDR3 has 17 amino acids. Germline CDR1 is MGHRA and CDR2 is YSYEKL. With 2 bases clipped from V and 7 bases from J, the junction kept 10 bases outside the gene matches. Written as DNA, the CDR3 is TGCGCCAGCAGCCAACGACAGGGGCGCTCTGGAAATTCACCCCTCCACTTT. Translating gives CASSQRQGRSGNSPLHF.

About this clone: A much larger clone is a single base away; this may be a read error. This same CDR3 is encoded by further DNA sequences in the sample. For the CDR3, the DNA is TGCGCCAGCAGCCAAGACCGGGTGAACACCGGGGAGCTGTTTTTT. Protein product: CASSQDRVNTGELFF. The chain uses TRBV4-3 and TRBJ2-2; no firm D call. The CDR3 is 15 residues long. Germline lookup yields CDR1 LGHNA and CDR2 YSLEER. V shed 0 bases and J shed 1 base, with 6 bases lying between them.

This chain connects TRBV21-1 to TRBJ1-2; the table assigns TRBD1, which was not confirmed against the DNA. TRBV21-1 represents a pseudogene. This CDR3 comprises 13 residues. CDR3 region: CASTDRGICGYTF. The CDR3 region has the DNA TGTGCCAGCACTGACAGGGGGATCTGTGGCTACACCTTC.

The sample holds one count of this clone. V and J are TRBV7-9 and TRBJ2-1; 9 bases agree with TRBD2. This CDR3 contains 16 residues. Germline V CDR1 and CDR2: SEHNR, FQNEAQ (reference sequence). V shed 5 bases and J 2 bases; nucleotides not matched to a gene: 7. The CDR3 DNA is TGTGCCAGCAGCCCAAGAGCGGGAGGAGCCTACAATGAGCAGTTCTTC. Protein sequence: CASSPRAGGAYNEQFF.

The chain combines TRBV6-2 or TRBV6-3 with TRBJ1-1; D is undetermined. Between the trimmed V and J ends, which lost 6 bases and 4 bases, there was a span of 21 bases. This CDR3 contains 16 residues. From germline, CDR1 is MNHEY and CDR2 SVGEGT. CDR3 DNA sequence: TGTGCCAGCAGCCCACGGGATCCTGCATCGAGCACTGAAGCTTTCTTT. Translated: CASSPRDPASSTEAFF.

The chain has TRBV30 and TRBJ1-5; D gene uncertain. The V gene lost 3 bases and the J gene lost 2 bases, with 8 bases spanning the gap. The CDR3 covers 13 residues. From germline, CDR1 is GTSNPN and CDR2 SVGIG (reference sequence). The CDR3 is CAWSPGGNQPQHF. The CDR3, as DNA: TGTGCCTGGAGCCCCGGGGGCAATCAGCCCCAGCATTTT.

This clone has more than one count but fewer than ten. This CDR3 is CASRAYNEQFF. The DNA for the CDR3 is TGTGCCAGCAGGGCTTACAATGAGCAGTTCTTC. V usage is TRBV2 and J usage is TRBJ2-1; D unresolved. Germline assignment: CDR1 SNHLY and CDR2 FYNNEI. This CDR3 spans 11 amino acids. Trimming removed 6 bases from V and 4 bases from J, with 4 bases in between.

The CDR3 is CAMQGIDNSPLHF. CDR3 in DNA: TGTGCCATGCAGGGGATTGATAATTCACCCCTCCACTTT. The gene calls are TRBV7-9 and TRBJ1-6, with D maybe TRBD1 (6 bases). With 10 bases removed from V and 5 bases from J, the gap between germline ends came to 12 bases. This CDR3 has 13 amino acids. Germline assignment: CDR1 SEHNR and CDR2 FQNEAQ (reference sequence).